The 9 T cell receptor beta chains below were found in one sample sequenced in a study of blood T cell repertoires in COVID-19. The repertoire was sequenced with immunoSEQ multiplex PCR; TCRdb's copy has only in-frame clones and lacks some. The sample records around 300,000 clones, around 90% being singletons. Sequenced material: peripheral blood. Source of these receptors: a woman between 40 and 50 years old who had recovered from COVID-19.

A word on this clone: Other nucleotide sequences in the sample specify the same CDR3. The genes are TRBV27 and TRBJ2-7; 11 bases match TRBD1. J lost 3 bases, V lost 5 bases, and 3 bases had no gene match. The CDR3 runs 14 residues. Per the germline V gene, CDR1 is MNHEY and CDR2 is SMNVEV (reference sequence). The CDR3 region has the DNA TGTGCCAGCAGTCCCGGGACAGGGGGCTACGAGCAGTACTTC. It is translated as CASSPGTGGYEQYF.

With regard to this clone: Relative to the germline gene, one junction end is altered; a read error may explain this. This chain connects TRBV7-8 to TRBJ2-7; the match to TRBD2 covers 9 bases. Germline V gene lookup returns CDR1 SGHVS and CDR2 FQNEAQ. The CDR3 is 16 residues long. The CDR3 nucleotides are TGTGCCAGCAGCTTAGCGCCCGGGACTAGCTCCCACGAGCAGTACTTC. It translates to CASSLAPGTSSHEQYF.

The CDR3 DNA reads as TGTGCTAGTGGCCTAGGACAGGGGAGGGAAGAGACCCAGTACTTC. Its translation: CASGLGQGREETQYF. The V gene is TRBV12-5, the J gene TRBJ2-5, with 9 bases aligning to TRBD1. Germline-derived CDR1 and CDR2 are LGHNT and FRNRAP. This CDR3 contains 15 residues. V dropped 6 bases and J dropped 3; count of bases not matched to a gene: 8.

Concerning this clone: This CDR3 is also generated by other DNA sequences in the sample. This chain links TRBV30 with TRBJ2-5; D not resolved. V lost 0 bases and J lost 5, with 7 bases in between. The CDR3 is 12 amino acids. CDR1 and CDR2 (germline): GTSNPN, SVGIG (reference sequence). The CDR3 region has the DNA TGTGCCTGGAGTGTACTATCGGAGACCCAGTACTTC. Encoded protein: CAWSVLSETQYF.

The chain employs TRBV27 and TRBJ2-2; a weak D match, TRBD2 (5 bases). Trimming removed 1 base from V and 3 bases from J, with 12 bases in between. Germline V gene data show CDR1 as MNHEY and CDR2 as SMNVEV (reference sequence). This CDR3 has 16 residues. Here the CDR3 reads CASSLFSGEDTGELFF. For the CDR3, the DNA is TGTGCCAGCAGTTTATTCAGCGGAGAGGACACCGGGGAGCTGTTTTTT.

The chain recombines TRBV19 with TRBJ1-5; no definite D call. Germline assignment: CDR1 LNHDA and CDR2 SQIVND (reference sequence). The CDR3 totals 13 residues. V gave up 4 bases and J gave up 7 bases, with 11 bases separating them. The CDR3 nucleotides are TGTGCCAGTAGTAAAAACGGGGTCCAGCCCCAGCATTTT. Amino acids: CASSKNGVQPQHF.

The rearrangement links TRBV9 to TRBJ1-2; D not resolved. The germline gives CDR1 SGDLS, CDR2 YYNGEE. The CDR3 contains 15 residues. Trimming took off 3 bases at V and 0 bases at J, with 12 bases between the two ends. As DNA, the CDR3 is TGTGCCAGCAGCGCCACAAGTCCCACTAACTATGGCTACACCTTC. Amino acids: CASSATSPTNYGYTF. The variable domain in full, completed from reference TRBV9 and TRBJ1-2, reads DSGVTQTPKHLITATGQRVTLRCSPRSGDLSVYWYQQSLDQGLQFLIQYYNGEERAKGNILERFSAQQFPDLHSELNLSSLELGDSALYFCASSATSPTNYGYTFGSGTRLTVV.

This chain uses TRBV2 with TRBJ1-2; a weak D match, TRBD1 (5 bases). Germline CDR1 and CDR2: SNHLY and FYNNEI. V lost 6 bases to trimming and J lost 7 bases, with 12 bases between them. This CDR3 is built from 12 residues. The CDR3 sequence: CASRGPGTGYTF. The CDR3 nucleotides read TGTGCCAGCAGGGGGCCAGGTACTGGCTACACCTTC.

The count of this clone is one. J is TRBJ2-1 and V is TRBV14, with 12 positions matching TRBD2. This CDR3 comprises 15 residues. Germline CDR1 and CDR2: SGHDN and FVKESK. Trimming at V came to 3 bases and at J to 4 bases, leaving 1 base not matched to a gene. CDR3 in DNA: TGTGCCAGCAGCCAGGGACTAGCGGGTTACAATGAGCAGTTCTTC. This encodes CASSQGLAGYNEQFF.